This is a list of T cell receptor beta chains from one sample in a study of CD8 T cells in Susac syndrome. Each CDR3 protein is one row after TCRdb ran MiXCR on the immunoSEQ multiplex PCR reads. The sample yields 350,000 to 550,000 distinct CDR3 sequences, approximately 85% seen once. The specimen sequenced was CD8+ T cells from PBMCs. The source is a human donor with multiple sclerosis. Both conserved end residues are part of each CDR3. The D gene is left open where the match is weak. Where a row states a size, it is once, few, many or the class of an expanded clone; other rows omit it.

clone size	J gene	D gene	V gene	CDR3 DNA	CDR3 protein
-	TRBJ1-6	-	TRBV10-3	TGTGCCATCAGTGAGTACCGGCAGGGTAGTTCACCCCTCCACTTT	CAISEYRQGSSPLHF
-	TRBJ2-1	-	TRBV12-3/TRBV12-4	TGTGCCAGCAGTTTCCGGCAGATCTTC	CASSFRQIF
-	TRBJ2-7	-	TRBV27	TGTGCCAGCAGTCCCCTCGGAAACGAGCAGTACTTC	CASSPLGNEQYF
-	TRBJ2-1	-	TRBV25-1	TGTGCCAGCAGTCCTCCGGAAGGGGCAAACAATGAGCAGTTCTTC	CASSPPEGANNEQFF
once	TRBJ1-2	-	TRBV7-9	TGTGCCAGCAGGACAGAAGAATATGGCTACACCTTC	CASRTEEYGYTF
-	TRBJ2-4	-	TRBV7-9	TGTGCCAGCAGCTCTAGTAGGGTCAGTTTTCTTCAGTACTTC	CASSSSRVSFLQYF
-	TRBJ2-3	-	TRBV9	TGTGCCAGCAGCGTAACTGAAGTCGGGGCAGATACGCAGTATTTT	CASSVTEVGADTQYF
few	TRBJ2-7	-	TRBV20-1	TGCAGTGCTAGAGAGAATGGTGCCCTGGTCGTTTTCGAGCAGTACTTC	CSARENGALVVFEQYF
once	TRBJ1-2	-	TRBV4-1	TGCGCCAGCAGCCAAGAATTTGGTGTCGCTAACTATGGCTACACCTTC	CASSQEFGVANYGYTF
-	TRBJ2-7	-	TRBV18	TGTGCCAGCTCCCCGTGGTCCAATTACGAGCAGTACTTC	CASSPWSNYEQYF
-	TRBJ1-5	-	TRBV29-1	TGCAGCACCGCGGAGGGCGGCGGTCAGCCCCAGCATTTT	CSTAEGGGQPQHF
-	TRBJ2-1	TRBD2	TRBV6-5	TGTGCCAGCAGTTACTCCCCTAGCGGCAATGAGCAGTTCTTC	CASSYSPSGNEQFF
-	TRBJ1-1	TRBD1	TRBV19	TGTGCCAGTAGGGATTTAAGACAGGGGTCCACTGAAGCTTTCTTT	CASRDLRQGSTEAFF
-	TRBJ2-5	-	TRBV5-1	TGCGCCAGCAGATTGACGGACAGAGGTCAAGAGACCCAGTACTTC	CASRLTDRGQETQYF
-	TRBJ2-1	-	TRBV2	TGTGCCAGCCCTTTTGATGAGCAGTTCTTC	CASPFDEQFF
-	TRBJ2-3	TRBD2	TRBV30	TGTGCCTGGGATAGCGGGAGCGGAGATACGCAGTATTTT	CAWDSGSGDTQYF
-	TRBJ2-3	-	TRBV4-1	TGCGCCAGCAGCCAAGACCCGGGACCCTCCGTATCCACAGATACGCAGTATTTT	CASSQDPGPSVSTDTQYF
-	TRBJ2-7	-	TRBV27	TGTGCCAGCAAGGACGCCGGTTGGGAGCAGTACTTC	CASKDAGWEQYF
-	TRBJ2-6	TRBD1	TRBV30	TGTGCCTGGACCGGGACAGGGGCCTCTGGGGCCAACGTCCTGACTTTC	CAWTGTGASGANVLTF
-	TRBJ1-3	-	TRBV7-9	TGTGCCAGCAGCGCACCTACCAGGGTTAGGGACACCATATATTTT	CASSAPTRVRDTIYF
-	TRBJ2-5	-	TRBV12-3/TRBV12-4	TGTGCCAGCAGTTTGGGCCCCCGGAAAGGAGGGGAGACCCAGTACTTC	CASSLGPRKGGETQYF
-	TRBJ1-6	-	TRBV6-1	TGTGCCGCCGCTGAGGGACATTACTCACCCCTCCACTTT	CAAAEGHYSPLHF
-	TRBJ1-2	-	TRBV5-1	TGCGCCAGCAGCTTGGGACACTTCAACAGACCAGCTAACTATGGCTACACCTTC	CASSLGHFNRPANYGYTF
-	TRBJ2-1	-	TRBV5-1	TGCGCCAGCAGCCTTCGGACGGTAGGTAATGAGCAGTTCTTC	CASSLRTVGNEQFF
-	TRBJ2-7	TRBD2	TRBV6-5	TGTGCCAGCAGTTACTCTGGTAGCGGGAGATGGTACGAGCAGTACTTC	CASSYSGSGRWYEQYF
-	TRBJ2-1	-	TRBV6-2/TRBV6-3	TGTGCCAGCAGTTACCCCCACAGGAGGAATGAGCAGTTCTTC	CASSYPHRRNEQFF
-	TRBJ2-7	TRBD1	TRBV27	TGTGCCAGCAGTTTATCCGGACAGGGGCGCCGCTACGAGCAGTACTTC	CASSLSGQGRRYEQYF
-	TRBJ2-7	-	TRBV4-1	TGCGCCAGCAGCCCAGGACCTTGGACGAGTATCGTCTCCTACGAGCAGTACTTC	CASSPGPWTSIVSYEQYF
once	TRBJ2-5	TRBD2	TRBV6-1	TGTGCCAGCAGTGAAGCGCTTCGGCTAGCGGGAGCTGAGACCCAGTACTTC	CASSEALRLAGAETQYF
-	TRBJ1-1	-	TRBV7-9	TGTGCCAGCAGCTTAGCGGGTCCTTTCACTGAAGCTTTCTTT	CASSLAGPFTEAFF
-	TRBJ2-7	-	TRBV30	TGTGCCTCCGGACAGAGCTCCTACGAGCAGTACTTC	CASGQSSYEQYF
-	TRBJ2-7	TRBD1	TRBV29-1	TGCAGCGTTGCGGGTCACAGGGGCTACGAGCAGTACTTC	CSVAGHRGYEQYF
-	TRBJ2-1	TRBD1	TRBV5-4	TGTGCCAGCAGCACCTCGGACAGGAGGCCCTCCAATGAGCAGTTCTTC	CASSTSDRRPSNEQFF
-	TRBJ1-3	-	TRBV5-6	TGTGCCAGCAGCTCCGTGGGGGGCAGTGGAAACACCATATATTTT	CASSSVGGSGNTIYF
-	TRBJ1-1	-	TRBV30	TGTGCCTGGAGTGTGGATCTTGGGGACGAAGCTTTCTTT	CAWSVDLGDEAFF
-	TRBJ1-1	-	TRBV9	TGTGCCAGCAGCGTAGTGTCCCTGAACACTGAAGCTTTCTTT	CASSVVSLNTEAFF
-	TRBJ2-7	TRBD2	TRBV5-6	TGTGCCAGCAGCGGGGGCGGGAGGGTCTACGAGCAGTACTTC	CASSGGGRVYEQYF
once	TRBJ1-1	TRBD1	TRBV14	TGTGCCAGCAGCTTGACCGGGACAGGGACGAACACTGAAGCTTTCTTT	CASSLTGTGTNTEAFF
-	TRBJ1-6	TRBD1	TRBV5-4	TGTGCCAGCAGCCATGGGACAGACGGTTCACCCCTCCACTTT	CASSHGTDGSPLHF
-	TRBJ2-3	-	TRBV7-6	TGTGCCAGCAGCTTAGAGGATTTGCAGGTCCGCACAGATACGCAGTATTTT	CASSLEDLQVRTDTQYF
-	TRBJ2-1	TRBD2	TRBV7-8	TGTGCCAGCAGCAGCGCGGTGCGGGGGGGTTACAATGAGCAGTTCTTC	CASSSAVRGGYNEQFF
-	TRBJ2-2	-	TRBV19	TGTGCCAGTAGCTCGAGCAGGGAGCTGTTTTTT	CASSSSRELFF
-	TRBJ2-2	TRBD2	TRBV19	TGTGCCAGTAGTCCCTCGGGGGGAAGTACCGGGGAGCTGTTTTTT	CASSPSGGSTGELFF
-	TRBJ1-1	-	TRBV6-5	TGTGCCAGCAGTTACTCGGTGGGGACTGAAGCTTTCTTT	CASSYSVGTEAFF
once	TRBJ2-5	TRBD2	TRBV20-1	TGCAGTGCTAGTAGCGGGGGCGCCCCAGGGTTCGAAGAGACCCAGTACTTC	CSASSGGAPGFEETQYF
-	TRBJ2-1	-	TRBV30	TGTGCCTGGCAAGAGACAGATTACAATGAGCAGTTCTTC	CAWQETDYNEQFF
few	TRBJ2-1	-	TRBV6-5	TGTGCCAGCAGTTACTCGAGGCGTGAGCAGTTCTTC	CASSYSRREQFF
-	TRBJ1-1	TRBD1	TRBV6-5	TGTGCCACGGCACGCAGGGGGAAAGGAGCTTTCTTT	CATARRGKGAFF
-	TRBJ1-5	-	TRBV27	TGTGCCAGCAGTTTAGGGACCCCGGGTCAGCCCCAGCATTTT	CASSLGTPGQPQHF
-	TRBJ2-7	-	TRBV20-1	TGCAGTGCTAGAGATCGCGGAGACAGCTCCTACGAGCAGTACTTC	CSARDRGDSSYEQYF
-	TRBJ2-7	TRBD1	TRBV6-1	TGTGCCAGCAGTGAAGTGGTGGGACAGGGTACCGACGAGCAGTACTTC	CASSEVVGQGTDEQYF
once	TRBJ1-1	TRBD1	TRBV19	TGTGCCACCAAAAATGGGACAGGGTATAAAGCTTTCTTT	CATKNGTGYKAFF